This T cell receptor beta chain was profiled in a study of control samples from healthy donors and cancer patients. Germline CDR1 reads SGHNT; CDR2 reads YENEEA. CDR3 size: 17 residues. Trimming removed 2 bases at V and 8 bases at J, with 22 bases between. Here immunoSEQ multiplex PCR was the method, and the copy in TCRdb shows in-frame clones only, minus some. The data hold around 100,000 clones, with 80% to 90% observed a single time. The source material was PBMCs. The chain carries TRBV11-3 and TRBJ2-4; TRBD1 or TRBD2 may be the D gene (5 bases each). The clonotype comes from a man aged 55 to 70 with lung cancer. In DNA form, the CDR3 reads TGTGCCAGCAGCTTAAAACCGGGACGATCTTCAGGAGACATTCAGTACTTC. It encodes CASSLKPGRSSGDIQYF.